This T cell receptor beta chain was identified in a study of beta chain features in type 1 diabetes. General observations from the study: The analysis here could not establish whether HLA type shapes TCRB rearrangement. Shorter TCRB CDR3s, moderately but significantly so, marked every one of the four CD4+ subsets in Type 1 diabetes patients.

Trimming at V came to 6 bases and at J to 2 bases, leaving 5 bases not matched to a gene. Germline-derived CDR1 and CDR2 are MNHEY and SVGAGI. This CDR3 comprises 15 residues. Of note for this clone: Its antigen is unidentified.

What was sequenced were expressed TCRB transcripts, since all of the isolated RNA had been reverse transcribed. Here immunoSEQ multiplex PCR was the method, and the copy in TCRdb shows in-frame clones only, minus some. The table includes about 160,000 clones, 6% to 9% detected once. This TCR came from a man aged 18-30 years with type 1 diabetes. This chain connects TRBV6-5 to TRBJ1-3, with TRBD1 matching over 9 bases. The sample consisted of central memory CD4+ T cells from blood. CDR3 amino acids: CASRLDRGAGNTIYF. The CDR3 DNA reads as TGTGCCAGCAGATTGGACAGGGGTGCTGGAAACACCATATATTTT.